This T cell receptor (beta chain) came from a study of T cells in Graves' hyperthyroidism and ophthalmopathy. Amplification of TCR beta CDR3 regions used RNA as the template. A set of HTBI primers served as the primers for a first-round RT-PCR of the TCR CDR3. Via MiXCR, TCRdb re-called the multiplex PCR reads, giving one row per CDR3 protein. The data contain 300,000 to 450,000 distinct CDR3 sequences, about 14% of them singletons. In germline, CDR1 is MNHEY, CDR2 SMNVEV (reference sequence). The CDR3 has 13 amino acids. Trimming removed 4 bases at V and 4 bases at J, with 8 bases between. There are a few counts of this clonotype.

The source material was blood. This TCR derives from a woman in her 30s with Graves' ophthalmopathy. This sequence joins TRBV27 and TRBJ1-3; D unresolved. CDR3 amino acids: CASSSMTGNTIYF. The CDR3, as DNA: TGTGCCAGCAGTTCGATGACCGGAAACACCATATATTTT.